Listed below are T cell receptor beta chains from one sample, sequenced in a study of cytomegalovirus exposure and HLA in healthy donors. Sequencing was performed with immunoSEQ multiplex PCR; in TCRdb, only in-frame clones are kept and a portion is missing. The data contain 150,000 to 200,000 clones, approximately 81% of them singletons. The sample comprised PBMCs. These receptors all stem from a boy younger than 18 in good health and CMV-seronegative. Each CDR3 is given with its conserved first and last residue. Fields, in order: V gene, J gene, CDR3 length, clone size, D gene, CDR3 protein, CDR3 DNA. The D gene is left open where the match is weak. Clone size is given for some rows only: seen once, a few or many times, or a class if the clone is expanded.

TRBV5-6,TRBJ1-2,15,.,TRBD1,CASSLVGTGFGGYTF,TGTGCCAGCAGCTTGGTAGGGACAGGGTTTGGTGGCTACACCTTC
TRBV6-5,TRBJ2-1,16,.,TRBD2,CASSYRSGGANNEQFF,TGTGCCAGCAGTTATCGTAGCGGGGGGGCGAACAATGAGCAGTTCTTC
TRBV7-2,TRBJ1-1,15,.,.,CASSFTNSGYTEAFF,TGTGCCAGCAGCTTTACCAATTCAGGATACACTGAAGCTTTCTTT
TRBV2,TRBJ1-5,14,.,.,CASSPDYSNQPQHF,TGTGCCAGCAGCCCGGACTATAGCAATCAGCCCCAGCATTTT
TRBV5-5,TRBJ2-3,16,.,TRBD1,CASSGWDRESTDTQYF,TGTGCCAGCAGCGGGTGGGACAGAGAAAGCACAGATACGCAGTATTTT
TRBV15,TRBJ2-7,14,.,TRBD1,CATSFGTGDGEQYF,TGTGCCACCAGCTTCGGGACAGGGGACGGCGAGCAGTACTTC
TRBV29-1,TRBJ1-4,14,.,.,CSVSVQGTNEKLFF,TGCAGCGTTTCTGTCCAGGGCACTAATGAAAAACTGTTTTTT
TRBV7-9,TRBJ1-6,13,.,.,CSSSLSIVSPLHF,TGTTCCAGCAGCCTTAGTATTGTTTCACCCCTCCACTTT
TRBV11-2,TRBJ1-1,12,.,.,CASSLATGWAFF,TGTGCCAGCAGCTTAGCAACAGGGTGGGCTTTCTTT
TRBV5-6,TRBJ2-5,16,few,TRBD2,CASSERLAGSKETQYF,TGTGCCAGCAGCGAAAGACTAGCGGGTTCGAAAGAGACCCAGTACTTC
TRBV6-7,TRBJ1-6,19,.,.,CASSYSIFMGSPNNSPLHF,TGTGCCAGCAGTTACTCGATATTCATGGGCAGTCCTAATAATTCACCCCTCCACTTT
TRBV2,TRBJ2-1,15,.,.,CAIHLLQALPNEQFF,TGTGCCATTCACCTCCTGCAGGCCTTACCCAATGAGCAGTTCTTC
TRBV5-1,TRBJ2-1,15,.,.,CASSLSADSYNEQFF,TGCGCCAGCAGCCTCTCCGCAGACTCCTACAATGAGCAGTTCTTC
TRBV27,TRBJ1-5,16,few,.,CASSLRARGGNQPQHF,TGTGCCAGCAGTCTCCGGGCCCGCGGGGGGAATCAGCCCCAGCATTTT
TRBV5-4,TRBJ2-7,16,.,TRBD2,CASSFAVGLGSYEQYF,TGTGCCAGCAGCTTTGCCGTTGGACTAGGGTCGTACGAGCAGTACTTC
TRBV19,TRBJ2-7,14,.,TRBD1,CASSPGQTAYEQYF,TGTGCCAGTAGTCCGGGACAGACCGCCTACGAGCAGTACTTC
TRBV19,TRBJ1-5,14,.,.,CARPRRGYYQPQHF,TGTGCCAGGCCCAGAAGGGGTTACTATCAGCCCCAGCATTTT
TRBV6-1,TRBJ2-2,14,.,.,CASSGELAPGELFF,TGTGCCAGCAGTGGGGAACTAGCTCCCGGGGAGCTGTTTTTT
TRBV9,TRBJ2-1,15,once,TRBD2,CASSLGLAAADEQFF,TGTGCCAGCAGCCTGGGACTAGCGGCAGCCGATGAGCAGTTCTTC
TRBV19,TRBJ1-2,12,.,TRBD1,CASRDRSMGYTF,TGTGCCAGTAGGGACAGGTCTATGGGCTACACCTTC
TRBV30,TRBJ2-3,15,.,TRBD2,CAWSAGGRWADTQYF,TGTGCCTGGAGTGCGGGCGGGAGGTGGGCAGATACGCAGTATTTT
TRBV29-1,TRBJ2-1,14,.,.,CSAGSGTPYNEQFF,TGCAGCGCCGGATCAGGGACACCCTACAATGAGCAGTTCTTC
TRBV5-1,TRBJ2-1,19,.,TRBD2,CASKSDGRLAGGRGNEQFF,TGCGCCAGCAAATCAGACGGGCGGCTAGCGGGGGGGCGAGGCAATGAGCAGTTCTTC
TRBV9,TRBJ2-3,20,.,TRBD2,CASSHSSTSGRPQRTDTQYF,TGTGCCAGCAGCCACAGCTCGACTAGCGGGAGGCCCCAGCGGACAGATACGCAGTATTTT
TRBV5-1,TRBJ1-1,14,.,.,CASRDSPMNTEAFF,TGCGCCAGCAGGGACAGCCCCATGAACACTGAAGCTTTCTTT
TRBV2,TRBJ1-5,15,.,.,CASSGSGRNNQPQHF,TGTGCCAGCAGTGGGTCAGGGAGGAATAATCAGCCCCAGCATTTT
TRBV29-1,TRBJ2-1,16,.,TRBD2,CSVPGGSGTDWDEQFF,TGCAGCGTTCCGGGGGGAAGCGGAACCGACTGGGATGAGCAGTTCTTC
TRBV20-1,TRBJ1-1,11,once,.,CSPDRLTEAFF,TGCAGTCCCGACAGGCTCACTGAAGCTTTCTTT
TRBV6-6,TRBJ2-2,14,.,.,CASSSRTEVGELFF,TGTGCCAGCAGTTCCCGGACAGAAGTCGGGGAGCTGTTTTTT
TRBV5-6,TRBJ2-1,15,.,TRBD1,CASSLVRDRGNEQFF,TGTGCCAGCAGCTTGGTCCGGGACAGGGGTAATGAGCAGTTCTTC
TRBV6-4,TRBJ1-2,13,.,.,CASSGPLFEGYTF,TGTGCCAGCAGTGGCCCCCTTTTTGAGGGCTACACCTTC
TRBV9,TRBJ2-1,15,once,TRBD2,CASSVTSGGSSEQFF,TGTGCCAGCAGCGTGACTAGCGGGGGATCCTCGGAGCAGTTCTTC
TRBV12-5,TRBJ2-3,16,.,.,CASGLVGGVSTDTQYF,TGTGCTAGTGGTTTGGTTGGCGGGGTCAGCACAGATACGCAGTATTTT
TRBV6-5,TRBJ1-2,12,.,TRBD1,CASSMTGSGYTF,TGTGCCAGCAGCATGACAGGGTCCGGCTACACCTTC
TRBV7-7,TRBJ2-2,12,.,.,CASSLASGELFF,TGTGCTAGCAGCTTAGCTAGCGGGGAGCTGTTTTTT
TRBV19,TRBJ1-1,13,.,TRBD1,CASSIRDRIEAFF,TGTGCCAGTAGTATTAGGGACAGGATTGAAGCTTTCTTT
TRBV6-1,TRBJ2-1,16,.,.,CASSELGTGSYNEQFF,TGTGCCAGCAGTGAACTAGGGACTGGTTCCTACAATGAGCAGTTCTTC
TRBV13,TRBJ2-7,15,.,TRBD2,CASSLDGLAGDEQYF,TGTGCCAGCAGCTTAGACGGACTAGCGGGAGACGAGCAGTACTTC
TRBV5-1,TRBJ2-1,11,.,TRBD2,CASGRANEQFF,TGCGCCAGCGGGAGGGCCAATGAGCAGTTCTTC
TRBV18,TRBJ1-4,14,.,.,CASSPPSGNEKLFF,TGTGCCAGCTCACCACCGTCAGGGAATGAAAAACTGTTTTTT
TRBV9,TRBJ2-3,17,few,TRBD2,CASSVDLSGRAADTQYF,TGTGCCAGCAGCGTCGACCTTAGCGGGAGGGCCGCAGATACGCAGTATTTT
TRBV2,TRBJ1-4,14,few,TRBD1,CASRSGTGGEKLFF,TGTGCCAGCCGATCCGGGACAGGGGGCGAAAAACTGTTTTTT
TRBV7-7,TRBJ2-7,14,.,TRBD1,CASSRAWDSYEQYF,TGTGCTAGCAGCCGGGCCTGGGACAGCTACGAGCAGTACTTC
TRBV27,TRBJ1-4,15,.,TRBD1,CASSFRSQGNEKLFF,TGTGCCAGCAGTTTTCGGTCACAGGGGAATGAAAAACTGTTTTTT
TRBV19,TRBJ2-1,14,.,TRBD2,CASSILAGGNEQFF,TGTGCCAGTAGTATACTAGCGGGGGGGAATGAGCAGTTCTTC
TRBV28,TRBJ2-7,15,.,.,CASGHSRLSSYEQYF,TGTGCCAGCGGACATTCGAGGCTTAGCTCCTACGAGCAGTACTTC
TRBV5-1,TRBJ2-7,14,.,TRBD1,CASSLGQGPYEQYF,TGCGCCAGCAGCTTGGGACAGGGGCCCTACGAGCAGTACTTC
TRBV11-2,TRBJ2-3,16,.,TRBD2,CASSSRLAGSTDTQYF,TGTGCCAGCAGCTCCCGGCTAGCGGGTTCCACAGATACGCAGTATTTT
TRBV27,TRBJ1-2,12,.,.,CASRSGDYGYTF,TGTGCCAGCAGATCGGGAGACTATGGCTACACCTTC